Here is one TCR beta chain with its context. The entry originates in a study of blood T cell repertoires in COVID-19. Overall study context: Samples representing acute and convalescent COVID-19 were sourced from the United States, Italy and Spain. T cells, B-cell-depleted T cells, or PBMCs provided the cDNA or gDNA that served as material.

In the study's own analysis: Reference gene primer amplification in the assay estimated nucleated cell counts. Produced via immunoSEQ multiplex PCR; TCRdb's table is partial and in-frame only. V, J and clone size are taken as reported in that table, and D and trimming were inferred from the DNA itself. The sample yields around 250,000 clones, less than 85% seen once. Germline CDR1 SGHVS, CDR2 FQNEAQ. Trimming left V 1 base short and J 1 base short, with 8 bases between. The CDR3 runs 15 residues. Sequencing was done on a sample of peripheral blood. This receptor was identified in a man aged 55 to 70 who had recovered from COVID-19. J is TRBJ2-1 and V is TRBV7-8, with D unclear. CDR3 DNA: TGTGCCAGCAGCTTAGAGCGCCTTTCCTACAATGAGCAGTTCTTC. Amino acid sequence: CASSLERLSYNEQFF. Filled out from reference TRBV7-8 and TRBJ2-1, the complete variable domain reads GAGVSQSPRYKVAKRGQDVALRCDPISGHVSLFWYQQALGQGPEFLTYFQNEAQLDKSGLPSDRFFAERPEGSVSTLKIQRTQQEDSAVYLCASSLERLSYNEQFFGPGTRLTVL.